These 15 T cell receptor beta chains were sequenced from one sample in a study of T cell responses to AZD1222 COVID-19 vaccine. This table comes from immunoSEQ multiplex PCR, and its TCRdb copy is limited to in-frame clones, with some not included. The repertoire has around 150,000 clones, 80% to 95% of them found once; the top ten carry 3% to 3.5%. The sample here was peripheral blood, taken 28 days after the second AZD1222 dose. All receptors derive from an adult who received the AZD1222 COVID-19 vaccine.

V is TRBV2 and J is TRBJ1-1; D perhaps matches TRBD1 (5 bases). The CDR3 sequence is 14 residues long. Trimming left V 6 bases short and J 1 base short, with 12 bases between. The germline CDR1 and CDR2 sequences are SNHLY and FYNNEI. CDR3 sequence reads: CASRAKGQNTEAFF. The DNA of the CDR3 is TGTGCCAGCAGGGCGAAGGGGCAGAACACTGAAGCTTTCTTT.

The chain links TRBV2 to TRBJ1-1, with D perhaps matching TRBD1 (5 bases). The CDR3 sequence is 14 residues long. V was clipped by 2 bases and J by 3 bases, with 10 bases between them. CDR1 and CDR2 (germline): SNHLY, FYNNEI. The CDR3 sequence is CASSELGVDTEAFF. CDR3 DNA: TGTGCCAGCAGTGAATTAGGGGTCGACACTGAAGCTTTCTTT.

V gene TRBV19 combines with J gene TRBJ1-2; D gene ambiguous. Germline V gene data show CDR1 as LNHDA and CDR2 as SQIVND (reference sequence). CDR3 length equals 13 residues. Between the trimmed V and J ends, which lost 4 bases and 4 bases, there was a span of 10 bases. This chain's CDR3 is CASSTGRLYGYTF. CDR3 DNA sequence: TGTGCCAGTAGTACAGGACGGCTCTATGGCTACACCTTC.

The chain uses TRBV11-3 and TRBJ2-2, with TRBD2 matching over 10 bases. Germline CDR1 and CDR2: SGHNT and YENEEA. V was pared by 1 base and J by 4 bases, with 6 bases of the junction left unmatched. CDR3 length equals 17 residues. The CDR3 is CASSLAAGGPITGELFF. The CDR3 region has the DNA TGTGCCAGCAGCTTAGCAGCGGGAGGGCCGATCACCGGGGAGCTGTTTTTT. Full variable domain (outside the CDR3, taken from reference TRBV11-3 and TRBJ2-2): EAGVVQSPRYKIIEKKQPVAFWCNPISGHNTLYWYLQNLGQGPELLIRYENEEAVDDSQLPKDRFSAERLKGVDSTLKIQPAELGDSAVYLCASSLAAGGPITGELFFGEGSRLTVL.

This chain connects TRBV2 to TRBJ1-3, with a weak D call TRBD1 (6 bases). This CDR3 contains 16 residues. The V end was cut by 6 bases, the J end by 0 bases, with 15 bases between. CDR1 is SNHLY, CDR2 FYNNEI, per germline. CDR3 DNA sequence: TGTGCCAGCAGCCCCGACAGGAGACGCTCTGGAAACACCATATATTTT. It is translated as CASSPDRRRSGNTIYF.

CDR3 sequence: CASSLVTEAFF. Here the CDR3 DNA reads TGTGCCAGCAGCTTAGTGACTGAAGCTTTCTTT. This chain uses TRBV11-2 with TRBJ1-1, with no clear D. Germline assignment: CDR1 SGHAT and CDR2 FQNNGV. The V end was cut by 1 base, the J end by 5 bases, with 2 bases between. This CDR3 comprises 11 residues.

This chain links TRBV21-1 with TRBJ2-7; TRBD1 is the table's D call and was not checked against the DNA. TRBV21-1 is classified as a pseudogene. This CDR3 region has 16 residues. DNA of the CDR3: TGTGCCAGCAGCAAGCCCGGACAGGGAATATCGGGCGAGCAGTACTTC. This sequence encodes CASSKPGQGISGEQYF.

V gene TRBV3-1 (or the pseudogene TRBV3-2) combines with J gene TRBJ2-1; either TRBD1 or TRBD2 may fit D (5 bases each). The V and J ends lost 6 bases and 10 bases respectively, with 16 bases between them. The length of the CDR3 is 13 residues. Germline loops: CDR1 LGHDT, CDR2 YNNKEL (reference sequence). The CDR3 nucleotides read TGTGCCAGCAGGTCGGGACCCCAGGGAGAGCAGTTCTTC. The encoded protein is CASRSGPQGEQFF.

The genes are TRBV27 and TRBJ2-1; 9 nucleotides line up with TRBD1. After removal of 4 bases from V and 9 bases from J, the junction contained 4 bases not matched to a gene. The CDR3 runs to 13 residues. Germline V gene sequence: CDR1 MNHEY, CDR2 SMNVEV (reference sequence). The CDR3 is CASSWDRVGEQFF. The CDR3 coding sequence is TGTGCCAGCAGTTGGGACAGGGTTGGTGAGCAGTTCTTC.

The V call is TRBV7-9, the J call TRBJ2-3, with no clear D. V dropped 5 bases and J dropped 1 base, with 16 bases sitting between them. Germline values: CDR1 SEHNR, CDR2 FQNEAQ (reference sequence). The CDR3 sequence is 16 residues long. CDR3 loop: CASSPWASNGTDTQYF. DNA of the CDR3: TGTGCCAGCAGCCCCTGGGCCTCCAACGGCACAGATACGCAGTATTTT.

This chain joins TRBV29-1 and TRBJ2-7, with D perhaps being TRBD1 or TRBD2 (5 bases each). In germline, CDR1 is SQVTM, CDR2 ANQGSEA. CDR3 length equals 12 residues. V was pared by 5 bases and J by 5 bases, with 13 bases between. The CDR3 protein is CSVRFRGHEQYF. CDR3 nucleotides: TGCAGCGTTCGATTTCGGGGCCACGAGCAGTACTTC.

The rearrangement links TRBV30 to TRBJ1-1; perhaps TRBD1 as D (5 bases). CDR1 and CDR2 (germline): GTSNPN, SVGIG (reference sequence). This CDR3 is built from 15 residues. V was pared by 0 bases and J by 1 base, with 12 bases between. DNA of the CDR3: TGTGCCTGGAGTGTTTTCGGGACCGCGAACACTGAAGCTTTCTTT. As protein: CAWSVFGTANTEAFF.

The genes are TRBV5-1 and TRBJ2-2; D call uncertain. The CDR3 runs to 16 residues. Germline V gives CDR1 SGHRS, CDR2 YFSETQ. Trimming removed 4 bases at V and 4 bases at J, with 17 bases between. CDR3 protein: CASSARFTVGTGELFF. CDR3 nucleotides: TGCGCCAGCAGCGCGCGGTTTACCGTCGGCACCGGGGAGCTGTTTTTT.

The rearrangement uses TRBV4-1 and TRBJ2-2; TRBD1 might be the D (5 bases). The CDR3 is made up of 14 amino acids. Germline CDR1 MGHRA, CDR2 YSYEKL. Trimming pared 2 bases from V and 4 bases from J, leaving 8 bases between. Here the CDR3 DNA reads TGCGCCAGCAGCCAAAGTACAGGCACCGGGGAGCTGTTTTTT. Translating gives CASSQSTGTGELFF.

The chain employs TRBV4-1 and TRBJ2-1; no clear D gene. Between the trimmed V and J ends, which lost 0 bases and 4 bases, there was a span of 4 bases. The CDR3 spans 13 residues. Germline V lookup: CDR1 MGHRA, CDR2 YSYEKL. CDR3 protein: CASSQDLYNEQFF. CDR3 sequence (DNA): TGCGCCAGCAGCCAAGATCTTTACAATGAGCAGTTCTTC.